This TCR beta chain originates from a study of T cells in Graves' hyperthyroidism and ophthalmopathy. Overall study context: Peripheral blood was drawn at first diagnosis, prior to all treatment.

Germline CDR1 and CDR2: LNHDA and SQIVND (reference sequence). The CDR3 spans 14 residues. Trimming left V 3 bases short and J 0 bases short, with 6 bases between. Fresh 10 ml peripheral blood yielded PBMCs. Amplified TCR beta CDR3 regions came from RNA transcripts. Initially, a first-round RT-PCR of the TCR CDR3 employed the HTBI primer set. TCRdb itself ran the multiplex PCR reads through MiXCR, one entry per CDR3 protein. The repertoire holds 400,000 to 450,000 distinct CDR3 sequences, with roughly 15% as singletons. This clonotype was found many times. This receptor was obtained from a man aged 18 to 30 with Graves' ophthalmopathy. This chain connects TRBV19 to TRBJ1-3; no clear D gene. Sequencing input: blood. CDR3 sequence: CASSIRSSGNTIYF. Here the CDR3 DNA reads TGTGCCAGTAGTATCCGAAGCTCTGGAAACACCATATATTTT.